The clone carrying this T cell receptor beta chain was counted ten times or more. The antigen remains undetermined. Looked up from germline, CDR1 is MNHEY and CDR2 is SVGAGI. The CDR3 consists of 12 residues. Trimming left V 3 bases short and J 5 bases short, with 4 bases between. The sample is drawn from a study of molecular identifiers for immune sequencing clone quantification. Study in general: With replicates, the RNA of about 19,000 or 110,000 naive CD8 cells was split five ways and four were sequenced. General study results and limits: The sizes of highly expanded clones could be underestimated when identical TCR molecules share a barcode. In naive cells, clones above 20 RNA copies held under 1% of molecules, whereas in effector cells they held over 98%.

As CD8+CD4-CCR7+CD45RA+ cells, naive CD8 T cells were sorted. From the PCR reads, TCRdb called clonotypes with MiXCR, one entry per CDR3 protein. The table records about 36,000 distinct CDR3 sequences, under 20% of them present only once. This TCR came from a human donor in good health. Some libraries in this study had Jurkat cell RNA spiked in. The chain carries TRBV6-5 and TRBJ2-2; no reliable D call. The material sequenced was naive CD8+ T cells from blood, with Jurkat cell RNA spiked in. The subset here: FACS-sorted CD8+CD4-CCR7+CD45RA+ naive T cells. CDR3: CASSYATGELFF. In DNA, the CDR3 is TGTGCCAGCAGTTATGCGACCGGGGAGCTGTTTTTT.